This T cell receptor beta chain was sequenced in a study of T cell repertoires in cytomegalovirus infection. Study details: Indications of both CMV infection and matching HLA type were provided by public TCR beta signatures.

Study observations and caveats: The ex vivo response was dominated by HLA-C-restricted CMV-specific TCR beta clonotypes. Summed frequency of shared TCR beta families picked out CMV carriers who also had the relevant HLA.

In TCRdb, the reads were re-called with MiXCR into one record per CDR3 protein. This table holds 310,000 or so distinct CDR3 sequences, about 9.2% found once. The V end was cut by 0 bases, the J end by 6 bases, with 5 bases between. The CDR3 consists of 13 residues. Germline-derived CDR1 and CDR2 are SGHVS and FQNEAQ. This clonotype was picked up many times. Its specificity is not known. The sequence was obtained from a human donor in good health (CMV status not recorded). Some clones in this sample may be carry-over from other donors' samples. The material sequenced was PBMCs. The J gene is TRBJ2-2, the V gene TRBV7-8; no reliable D call. CDR3 sequence reads: CASSLALSGELFF. The CDR3 DNA reads TGTGCCAGCAGCTTAGCCCTTTCCGGGGAGCTGTTTTTT. Filled out from reference TRBV7-8 and TRBJ2-2, the complete variable domain reads GAGVSQSPRYKVAKRGQDVALRCDPISGHVSLFWYQQALGQGPEFLTYFQNEAQLDKSGLPSDRFFAERPEGSVSTLKIQRTQQEDSAVYLCASSLALSGELFFGEGSRLTVL.